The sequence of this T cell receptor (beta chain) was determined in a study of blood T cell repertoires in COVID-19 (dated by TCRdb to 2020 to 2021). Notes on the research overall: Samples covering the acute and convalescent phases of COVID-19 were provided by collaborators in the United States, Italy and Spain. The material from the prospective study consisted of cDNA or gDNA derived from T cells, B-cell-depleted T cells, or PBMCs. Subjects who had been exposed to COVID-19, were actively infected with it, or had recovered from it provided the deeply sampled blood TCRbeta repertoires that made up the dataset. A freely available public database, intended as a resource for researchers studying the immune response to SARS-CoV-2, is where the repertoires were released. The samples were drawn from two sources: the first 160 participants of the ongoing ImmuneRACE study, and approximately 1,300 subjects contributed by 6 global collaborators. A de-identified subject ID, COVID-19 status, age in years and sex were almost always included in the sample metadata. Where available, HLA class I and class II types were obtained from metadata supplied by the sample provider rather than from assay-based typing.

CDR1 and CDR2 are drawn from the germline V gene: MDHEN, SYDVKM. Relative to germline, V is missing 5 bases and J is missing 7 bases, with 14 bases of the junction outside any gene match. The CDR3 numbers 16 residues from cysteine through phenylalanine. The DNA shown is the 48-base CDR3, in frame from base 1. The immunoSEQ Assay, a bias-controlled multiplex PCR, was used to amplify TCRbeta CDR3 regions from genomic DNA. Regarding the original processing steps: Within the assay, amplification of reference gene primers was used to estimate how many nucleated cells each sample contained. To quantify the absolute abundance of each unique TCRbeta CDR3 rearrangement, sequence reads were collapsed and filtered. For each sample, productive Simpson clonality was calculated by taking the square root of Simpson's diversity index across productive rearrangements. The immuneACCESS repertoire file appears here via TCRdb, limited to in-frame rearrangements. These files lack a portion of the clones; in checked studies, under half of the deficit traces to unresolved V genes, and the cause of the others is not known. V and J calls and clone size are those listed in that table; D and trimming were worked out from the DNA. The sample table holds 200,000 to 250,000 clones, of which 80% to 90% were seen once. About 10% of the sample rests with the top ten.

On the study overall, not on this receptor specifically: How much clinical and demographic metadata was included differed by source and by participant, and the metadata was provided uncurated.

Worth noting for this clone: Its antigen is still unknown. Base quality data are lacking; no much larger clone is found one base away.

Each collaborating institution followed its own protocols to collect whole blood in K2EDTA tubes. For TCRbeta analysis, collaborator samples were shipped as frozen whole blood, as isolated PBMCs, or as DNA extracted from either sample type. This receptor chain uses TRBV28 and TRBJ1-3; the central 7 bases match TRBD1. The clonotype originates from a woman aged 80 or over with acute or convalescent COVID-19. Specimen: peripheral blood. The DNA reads TGTGCCAGCAGTCCCCCGGGACAGTTGGCCCTGAACACCATATATTTT. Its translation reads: CASSPPGQLALNTIYF.